The subject of this entry is one TCR beta chain. The antigen remains unidentified. Healthy individuals of Caucasian origin from Russia, aged about 6 to 100, served as donors. Primed by a sample-barcoded 5' primer and a J-beta primer mix, a second PCR proceeded for roughly 6 to 12 cycles. TCRdb used MiXCR to reprocess the 5' RACE reads, holding one entry per CDR3 protein. The table lists 1,500,000 or so distinct CDR3 sequences, 35% to 45% of them singletons. From germline, CDR1 is DFQATT and CDR2 SNEGSKA (reference sequence). V lost 0 bases and J 0 bases, leaving 9 bases between the germline ends. This CDR3 is built from 15 residues. The record originates from a study of blood T cells in healthy people across ages. Study results and limitations: Older individuals had lower TCR beta diversity per million T cells (the decline was roughly linear).

The genes are TRBV20-1 and TRBJ2-1, with TRBD2 as a possible D gene (5 bases). Input material: blood. This TCR came from a woman younger than 35 in good health. CDR3 in amino acids: CSARDTAASYNEQFF. CDR3 nucleotide sequence: TGCAGTGCTAGAGATACAGCGGCCTCCTACAATGAGCAGTTCTTC.